The 26 T cell receptor beta chains reported below all come from one sample, sequenced in a study of monozygotic twins with inflammatory bowel disease. TCRdb reprocessed the 5' RACE reads, with one entry per CDR3 protein and no DNA. Its clone listing holds about 350,000 distinct CDR3 sequences. The specimen sequenced was blood. The receptors here all came from a human donor with ulcerative colitis or Crohn's disease, or a healthy co-twin of an affected twin (not recorded which).

This chain joins TRBV6-1 and TRBJ1-6. This CDR3 contains 16 residues. In germline, CDR1 is MNHNS, CDR2 SASEGT. Here the CDR3 reads CASKRNEDSYNSPLHF.

J is TRBJ2-3 and V is TRBV12-3 or TRBV12-4; TCRdb gives TRBD1 as the D gene, but with no DNA this cannot be confirmed. The CDR3 totals 12 residues. CDR3 residues: CASTDRTAREYF.

V is TRBV29-1 and J is TRBJ2-1. The CDR3 has 14 residues. Germline-derived CDR1 and CDR2 are SQVTM and ANQGSEA. CDR3 amino acids: CSGRPTKSNNEQFF.

CDR3: CASSLTAQSLAFF. The chain recombines TRBV7-3 with TRBJ1-1. The CDR3 sequence is 13 residues long. The germline CDR1 and CDR2 sequences are SGHTA and FQGTGA.

J is TRBJ2-1 and V is TRBV6-6. This CDR3 has 11 residues. The V gene's germline CDR1 is MNHNY and CDR2 SVGAGI (reference sequence). The CDR3 reads CASSYKEEQFF.

V usage is TRBV12-3 or TRBV12-4 and J usage is TRBJ1-1; TCRdb's D call, TRBD1, is unchecked because there is no DNA. The CDR3 sequence is 12 residues long. This chain's CDR3 is CASTPGGRRAFF.

The chain couples TRBV7-6 to TRBJ2-2; without DNA, the TCRdb call of TRBD1 cannot be checked. This CDR3 spans 14 amino acids. Per the germline V gene, CDR1 is SGHVS and CDR2 is FNYEAQ. The CDR3 sequence: CASSLTGGTGELFF.

The chain couples TRBV29-1 to TRBJ2-3; lacking DNA, the TRBD1 call made by TCRdb goes unchecked. The germline V gene encodes CDR1 SQVTM and CDR2 ANQGSEA. CDR3 length: 16 residues. The CDR3 sequence is CSVDGRPGGGTDTQYF.

CDR3 residues: CASSQLGVETQYF. The chain uses TRBV3-1 and TRBJ2-5; TCRdb indicates TRBD1, and absent DNA this call remains unverified. Per the germline V gene, CDR1 is LGHDT and CDR2 is YNNKEL (reference sequence). CDR3 length: 13 amino acids.

The genes are TRBV20-1 and TRBJ2-1; TCRdb designates TRBD2, a call that cannot be tested without DNA. There are 15 residues in the CDR3. The V gene's germline CDR1 is DFQATT and CDR2 SNEGSKA (reference sequence). The CDR3 here is CSARDGLNLYNEQFF.

The CDR3 loop reads CASSSPGSSYEQYF. The genes are TRBV28 and TRBJ2-7. From germline, CDR1 is MDHEN and CDR2 SYDVKM. The CDR3 has 14 amino acids.

This chain joins TRBV5-1 and TRBJ2-6; TCRdb indicates TRBD1, and absent DNA this call remains unverified. Germline values: CDR1 SGHRS, CDR2 YFSETQ. This CDR3 is 17 amino acids long. The CDR3 sequence is CASSFGTGGPGANVLTF.

This rearrangement joins TRBV7-6 to TRBJ2-7; TCRdb outputs TRBD1, but without DNA this stays unchecked. CDR1 is SGHVS and CDR2 is FNYEAQ in the germline V gene. This CDR3 is built from 15 residues. The CDR3 sequence is CASSSTPTGIYDQYF. The full variable domain, with the rest looked up from reference TRBV7-6 and TRBJ2-7, is GAGVSQSPRYKVTKRGQDVALRCDPISGHVSLYWYRQALGQGPEFLTYFNYEAQQDKSGLPNDRFSAERPEGSISTLTIQRTEQRDSAMYRCASSSTPTGIYDQYFGPGTRLTVT.

This chain links TRBV25-1 with TRBJ1-6. There are 15 residues in the CDR3. Germline V gives CDR1 MGHDK, CDR2 SYGVNS. CDR3 residues: CASSESNRGNSPLHF.

The chain employs TRBV5-1 and TRBJ2-5; absent DNA, TCRdb's TRBD1 call cannot be checked. Germline CDR1 and CDR2: SGHRS and YFSETQ. This CDR3 region has 14 residues. The chain's CDR3 is CASSLTGPKETQYF.

The chain has TRBV25-1 and TRBJ2-1; the D gene TCRdb calls, TRBD2, cannot be checked with no DNA. Germline V gene data show CDR1 as MGHDK and CDR2 as SYGVNS. The CDR3 spans 13 residues. CDR3 amino acids: CASSEYGGNEQFF.

This CDR3 reads CASSRVQGSYEQYF. The chain uses TRBV6-1 and TRBJ2-7; as DNA is missing, the TRBD1 call by TCRdb cannot be tested. This CDR3 has 14 amino acids. Germline V gene sequence: CDR1 MNHNS, CDR2 SASEGT.

The V call is TRBV5-1, the J call TRBJ1-5; TCRdb proposes TRBD1, but this gene call is untestable without DNA. Looked up from germline, CDR1 is SGHRS and CDR2 is YFSETQ. This CDR3 comprises 16 residues. CDR3 loop: CASSLDGAYSNQPQHF. Looking up the rest from reference TRBV5-1 and TRBJ1-5 gives the full variable domain: KAGVTQTPRYLIKTRGQQVTLSCSPISGHRSVSWYQQTPGQGLQFLFEYFSETQRNKGNFPGRFSGRQFSNSRSEMNVSTLELGDSALYLCASSLDGAYSNQPQHFGDGTRLSIL.

The chain has TRBV28 and TRBJ1-1. The CDR3 sequence is 15 residues long. Germline V CDR1 and CDR2: MDHEN, SYDVKM. CDR3 amino acids: CASSLSAGLNTEAFF.

This chain uses TRBV10-3 with TRBJ1-1. The CDR3 is made up of 12 amino acids. The germline gives CDR1 ENHRY, CDR2 SYGVKD. CDR3 loop: CAIGRVLTEAFF.

The chain uses TRBV6-5 and TRBJ2-2; TCRdb names TRBD1, which stays unverified in the absence of DNA. This CDR3 has 18 residues. Looked up from germline, CDR1 is MNHEY and CDR2 is SVGAGI. The CDR3 loop is CASSYDPPSGANTGELFF.

The rearrangement links TRBV10-3 to TRBJ2-7; no DNA is available, so the TRBD1 call from TCRdb remains unchecked. Germline CDR1 reads ENHRY; CDR2 reads SYGVKD. CDR3 length equals 15 residues. The CDR3 is CAISEAGTGYHEQYF.

The V and J genes are TRBV18 and TRBJ1-4; TCRdb picks TRBD1, but there is no DNA to check that call. Looked up from germline, CDR1 is KGHSH and CDR2 is LQKENI. CDR3 size: 15 residues. This chain's CDR3 is CASSPGPSGGEKLFF.

V usage is TRBV5-4 and J usage is TRBJ1-2. Germline values: CDR1 SGHNT, CDR2 YYREEE (reference sequence). The CDR3 has 14 amino acids. CDR3 sequence reads: CASSLATLNYGYTF.

The chain carries TRBV7-2 and TRBJ2-2; TCRdb's D gene call, TRBD1, goes unchecked for lack of DNA. CDR1 is SGHTA, CDR2 FQGNSA, per germline. This CDR3 comprises 13 residues. CDR3 region: CASSFTGGGELFF.

The chain links TRBV5-1 to TRBJ1-4; absent DNA, TCRdb's TRBD1 call cannot be checked. This CDR3 region has 14 residues. Germline V gives CDR1 SGHRS, CDR2 YFSETQ. The CDR3 reads CASRRQGGNEKLFF.